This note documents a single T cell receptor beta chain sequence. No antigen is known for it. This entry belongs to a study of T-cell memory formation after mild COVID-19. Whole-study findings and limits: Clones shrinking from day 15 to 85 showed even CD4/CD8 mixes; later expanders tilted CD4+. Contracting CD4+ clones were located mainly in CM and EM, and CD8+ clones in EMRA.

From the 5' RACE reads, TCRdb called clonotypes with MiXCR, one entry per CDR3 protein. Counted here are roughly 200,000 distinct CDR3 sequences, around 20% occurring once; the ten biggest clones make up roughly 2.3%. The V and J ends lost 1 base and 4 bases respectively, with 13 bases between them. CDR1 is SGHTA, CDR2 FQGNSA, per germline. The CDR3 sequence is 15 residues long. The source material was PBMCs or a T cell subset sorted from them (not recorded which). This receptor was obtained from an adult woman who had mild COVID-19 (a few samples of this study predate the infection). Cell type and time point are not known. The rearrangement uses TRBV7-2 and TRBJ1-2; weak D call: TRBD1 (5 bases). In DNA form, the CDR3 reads TGTGCCAGCAGCTTAGAGCAGGGAGGCGGCTATGGCTACACCTTC. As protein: CASSLEQGGGYGYTF.